This T cell receptor (beta chain) was recovered during a study of cytomegalovirus exposure and HLA in healthy donors. Overall study results and limits: The authors confirmed in vitro that three CMV-associated chains were specific for CMV antigens. Some V segments could not be told apart, so they were left out, TRBV6-2 and TRBV6-3 among them. A missense DCLRE1C variant was associated with V- and J-gene trimming of TCR beta chains in a later analysis, and an independent cohort replicated the association.

The CDR3 contains 15 residues. V gave up 5 bases and J gave up 2 bases, with 15 bases separating them. In germline, CDR1 is SGHVS, CDR2 FQNEAQ. As for this clone: Its antigen is unknown.

With 60 Vbeta and 13 Jbeta primers, the PCR was carried out. Using immunoSEQ multiplex PCR, the repertoire was profiled, and TCRdb retains in-frame clones only, with some absent. The table has some 120,000 clones, around three quarters seen once. The chain links TRBV7-8 to TRBJ2-5; TRBD1 might be the D (6 bases). Sequencing was performed on PBMCs. The TCR comes from a man aged 40-55 years in good health and CMV-seronegative. The CDR3 DNA is TGTGCCAGCAGCCCCAGGGGTCCGGCTCAAGAGACCCAGTACTTC. As protein: CASSPRGPAQETQYF. Supplemented by reference TRBV7-8 and TRBJ2-5, the full variable domain reads GAGVSQSPRYKVAKRGQDVALRCDPISGHVSLFWYQQALGQGPEFLTYFQNEAQLDKSGLPSDRFFAERPEGSVSTLKIQRTQQEDSAVYLCASSPRGPAQETQYFGPGTRLLVL.